This is a list of T cell receptor beta chains from one sample in a study of blood T cell repertoires in COVID-19. Only in-frame clones appear in the TCRdb table, and some are missing; sequencing was by immunoSEQ multiplex PCR. The top ten clones hold approximately 7.2% of a sample with about 210,000 clones, roughly 84% of them seen once. The sequencing sample was made of PBMCs or T cells enriched from blood (not recorded which). The receptors originated from a man younger than 45 in a cohort exposed to, infected with or recovered from COVID-19 (not recorded which). Each CDR3 is given with its conserved first and last residue. Each record gives: V gene, J gene, clone size, D gene, CDR3 protein, CDR3 DNA. The D gene is left open where the match is weak. Some rows mark clone size as missing; the rest say once, few, many or name a class of expanded clone.

TRBV24-1	TRBJ2-3	NA	NA	CATSDSGTTRTDTQYF	TGTGCCACCAGTGATAGTGGGACAACCCGCACAGATACGCAGTATTTT
TRBV24-1	TRBJ1-2	NA	NA	CATSDLRGSGYTF	TGTGCCACCAGTGATTTAAGGGGGTCTGGCTACACCTTC
TRBV7-9	TRBJ1-4	NA	TRBD1	CASSRTGNEKLFF	TGTGCCAGCAGCCGGACAGGGAACGAAAAACTGTTTTTT
TRBV7-2	TRBJ2-5	NA	TRBD2	CASSAGLGRQETQYF	TGTGCCAGCAGCGCGGGACTAGGGAGACAAGAGACCCAGTACTTC
TRBV28	TRBJ2-2	few	NA	CASTPGVTGELFF	TGTGCCAGCACCCCCGGGGTCACCGGGGAGCTGTTTTTT
TRBV6-6	TRBJ2-7	once	TRBD1	CASTGTGVPYEQYF	TGTGCCAGCACAGGGACAGGGGTCCCCTACGAGCAGTACTTC
TRBV19	TRBJ1-2	NA	NA	CASSPRGNYGYTF	TGTGCCAGTTCCCCTAGGGGCAACTATGGCTACACCTTC
TRBV28	TRBJ1-2	NA	NA	CASSLEYQDGYTF	TGTGCCAGCAGTTTAGAGTACCAGGATGGCTACACCTTC
TRBV2	TRBJ2-1	few	TRBD2	CASSSASGRAGEQFF	TGTGCCAGCAGTTCGGCTAGCGGGAGGGCCGGTGAGCAGTTCTTC
TRBV28	TRBJ2-1	NA	TRBD2	CASSLLAEYNEQFF	TGTGCCAGCAGCCTACTAGCGGAATACAATGAGCAGTTCTTC
TRBV9	TRBJ2-2	NA	TRBD1	CASSVHPGQGNTGELFF	TGTGCCAGCAGCGTGCACCCGGGACAGGGGAACACCGGGGAGCTGTTTTTT
TRBV3-1/TRBV3-2	TRBJ2-5	NA	NA	CASSQSGEETQYF	TGTGCCAGCAGCCAATCAGGGGAAGAAACCCAGTACTTC
TRBV5-4	TRBJ2-3	NA	TRBD1	CASSKPKQGVTDTQYF	TGTGCCAGCAGCAAGCCAAAACAGGGGGTCACAGATACGCAGTATTTT
TRBV6-6	TRBJ2-7	NA	TRBD2	CASSYREGGGTYEQYF	TGTGCCAGCAGTTACCGGGAGGGGGGCGGAACCTACGAGCAGTACTTC
TRBV4-2	TRBJ2-5	NA	TRBD1	CASSPGDRGGETQYF	TGTGCCAGCAGTCCGGGGGACAGGGGGGGAGAGACCCAGTACTTC
TRBV5-1	TRBJ2-5	NA	NA	CASSYTVETQYF	TGCGCCAGCAGCTACACAGTGGAGACCCAGTACTTC
TRBV5-6	TRBJ2-7	NA	TRBD1	CASSEEGTGTYEQYF	TGTGCCAGCAGCGAAGAAGGGACAGGGACCTACGAGCAGTACTTC
TRBV27	TRBJ2-1	NA	TRBD2	CASSEREWNEQFF	TGTGCCAGCAGTGAGCGGGAGTGGAATGAGCAGTTCTTC
TRBV9	TRBJ2-7	NA	NA	CASSPADSSYEQYF	TGTGCCAGCAGCCCTGCAGACAGCTCCTACGAGCAGTACTTC
TRBV27	TRBJ2-3	NA	TRBD2	CASSSLRTSGSTDTQYF	TGTGCCAGCAGTTCACTGAGGACTAGCGGAAGCACAGATACGCAGTATTTT